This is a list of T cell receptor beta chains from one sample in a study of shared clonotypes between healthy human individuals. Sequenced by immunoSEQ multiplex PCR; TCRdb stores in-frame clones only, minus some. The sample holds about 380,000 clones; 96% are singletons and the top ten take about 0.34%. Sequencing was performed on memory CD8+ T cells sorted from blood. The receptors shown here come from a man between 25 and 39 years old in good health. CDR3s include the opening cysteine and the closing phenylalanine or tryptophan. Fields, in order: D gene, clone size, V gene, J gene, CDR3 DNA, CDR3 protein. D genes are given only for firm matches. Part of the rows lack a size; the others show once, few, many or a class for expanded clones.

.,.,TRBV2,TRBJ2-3,TGTGCCAGCAGTGATTCAAGCTTCACAGATACGCAGTATTTT,CASSDSSFTDTQYF
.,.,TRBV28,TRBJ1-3,TGTGCCAGCAGTTTAGAAGGGGGGACTGGAAACACCATATATTTT,CASSLEGGTGNTIYF
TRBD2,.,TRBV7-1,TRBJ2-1,TGTGCCAGCAGCCTGACTAGCGGGCTTTACAATGAGCAGTTCTTC,CASSLTSGLYNEQFF
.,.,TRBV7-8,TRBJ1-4,TGTGCCAGCAGCTACGATCGGGCCCTTAATGAAAAACTGTTTTTT,CASSYDRALNEKLFF
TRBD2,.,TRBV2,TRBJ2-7,TGTGCCAGCGGCAGACTAGCGGGAACCCACGAGCAGTACTTC,CASGRLAGTHEQYF
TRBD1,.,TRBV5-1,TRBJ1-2,TGCGCCAGCAGCCCGACAGGGAGTGGGGATGGCTACACCTTC,CASSPTGSGDGYTF
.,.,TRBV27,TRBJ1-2,TGTGCCAGCAGTTCATGGGATGGGACCAGGGAGGTCTTCAACTATGGCTACACCTTC,CASSSWDGTREVFNYGYTF
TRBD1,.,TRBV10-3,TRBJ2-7,TGTGCCATCAGTGACCGCTCCCCGGGACAGGGCGCCTACGAGCAGTACTTC,CAISDRSPGQGAYEQYF
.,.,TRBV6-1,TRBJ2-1,TGTGCCAGCAGTGAATTTGGGGGAGGCCCCCGTAACAATGAGCAGTTCTTC,CASSEFGGGPRNNEQFF
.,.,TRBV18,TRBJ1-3,TGTGCCAGCTCACCACAGGGGAGCTCTGGAAACACCATATATTTT,CASSPQGSSGNTIYF
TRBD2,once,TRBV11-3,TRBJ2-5,TGTGCCAGCAGCATAGGCGGGGGGAAAGAGACCCAGTACTTC,CASSIGGGKETQYF
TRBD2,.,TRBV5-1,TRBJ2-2,TGCGCCAGCAGCTCGGGACTAGCGGGAGGCATCGGGGAGCTGTTTTTT,CASSSGLAGGIGELFF
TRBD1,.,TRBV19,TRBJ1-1,TGTGCCAGTAGTGCCGGGACAGCGGTTAACACTGAAGCTTTCTTT,CASSAGTAVNTEAFF
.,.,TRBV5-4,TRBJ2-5,TGTGCCAGCAGCCGTCAGGGGGGGCAAGAGACCCAGTACTTC,CASSRQGGQETQYF
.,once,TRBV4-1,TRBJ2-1,TGCGCCAGCAGCCAAGAGAAGGCGGTTAGGGTGTTCTTC,CASSQEKAVRVFF
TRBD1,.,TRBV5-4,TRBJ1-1,TGTGCCAGCAGCGCGAGGGCAGGGGGCGGGGGCTTGAACACTGAAGCTTTCTTT,CASSARAGGGGLNTEAFF
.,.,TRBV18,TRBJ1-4,TGTGCCAGCTCACTCTACGGACGAGGTCCTAATGAAAAACTGTTTTTT,CASSLYGRGPNEKLFF
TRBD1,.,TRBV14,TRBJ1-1,TGTGCCAGCAGCCACTACCCGGACAGGGTGAGGAACACTGAAGCTTTCTTT,CASSHYPDRVRNTEAFF
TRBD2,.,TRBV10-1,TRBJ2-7,TGCGCCGGAGTATGGCTCGGGGGGAGCTACGAGCAGTACTTC,CAGVWLGGSYEQYF
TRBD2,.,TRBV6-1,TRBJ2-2,TGTGCCAGCAGGGAGTCTAGCGGGAAGGCCGGGGAGCTGTTTTTT,CASRESSGKAGELFF
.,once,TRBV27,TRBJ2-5,TGTGCCAGCAGTTTGACACTCAGAGAGACCCAGTACTTC,CASSLTLRETQYF
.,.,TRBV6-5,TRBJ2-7,TGTGCCAGCGGTGGGGCCTACGAGCAGTACTTC,CASGGAYEQYF
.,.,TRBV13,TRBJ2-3,TGTGCCAGCAGCCAGACCCCAAGGGACACAGATACGCAGTATTTT,CASSQTPRDTDTQYF
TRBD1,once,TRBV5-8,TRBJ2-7,TGTGCCAGCAGCCCCGGGACAGGGGTGGTGAAGCAGTACTTC,CASSPGTGVVKQYF
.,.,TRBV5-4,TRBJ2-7,TGTGCCAGCAGCTTGAAGGACAGCCCCTACGAGCAGTACTTC,CASSLKDSPYEQYF
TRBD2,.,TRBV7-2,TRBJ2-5,TGTGCCAGCAGCCCCTTTTTCGCGGGAGGAACAGAGACCCAGTACTTC,CASSPFFAGGTETQYF
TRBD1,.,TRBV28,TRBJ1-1,TGTGCCAGCAGTTCAGGGGGAGTGAGGACTGAAGCTTTCTTT,CASSSGGVRTEAFF
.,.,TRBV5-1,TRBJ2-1,TGCGCCAGCAGCGCCAGGGTTGGCTCCTACAATGAGCAGTTCTTC,CASSARVGSYNEQFF
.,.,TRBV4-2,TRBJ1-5,TGTGCCAGCAGCCAAGGTTTCAATCAGCCCCAGCATTTT,CASSQGFNQPQHF
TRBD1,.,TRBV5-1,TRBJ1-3,TGCGCCAGCAGCGGACAGGGGGCAGGAAACACCATATATTTT,CASSGQGAGNTIYF
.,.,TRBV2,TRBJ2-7,TGTGCCAGCAGTGACGACCGACTCTCCTACGAGCAGTACTTC,CASSDDRLSYEQYF
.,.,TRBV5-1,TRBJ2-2,TGCGCCAGCAGCTTGATAGGCGACACCGGGGAGCTGTTTTTT,CASSLIGDTGELFF
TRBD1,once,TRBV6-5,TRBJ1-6,TGTGCCAGCAGCTGGGGACAGGCTGTTTCACCCCTCCACTTT,CASSWGQAVSPLHF
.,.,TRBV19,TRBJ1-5,TGTGCCAGTACTGTACTACAGGGATGGGATCAGCCCCAGCATTTT,CASTVLQGWDQPQHF
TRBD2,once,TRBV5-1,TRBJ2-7,TGCGCCAGCAGCTTGGCGCTAGCGGGAGTCAGCGAGCAGTACTTC,CASSLALAGVSEQYF
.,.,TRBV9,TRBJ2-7,TGTGCCAGCAGCCTCGAGACAGGCGCGACCTACGAGCAGTACTTC,CASSLETGATYEQYF
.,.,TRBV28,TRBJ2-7,TGTGCCAGCAATACAGCGGGCAGGGCCCACGAGCAGTACTTC,CASNTAGRAHEQYF
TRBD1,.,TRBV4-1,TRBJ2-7,TGCGCCAGCAGGGGTACAGGGGGCCACGAGCAGTACTTC,CASRGTGGHEQYF
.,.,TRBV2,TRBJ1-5,TGTGCCAGCAGTCTCAGGAATAGCAATCAGCCCCAGCATTTT,CASSLRNSNQPQHF
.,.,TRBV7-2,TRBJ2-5,TGTGCCAGCAGCTTAGCTCTTCTCAACCAAGAGACCCAGTACTTC,CASSLALLNQETQYF
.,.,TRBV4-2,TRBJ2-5,TGTGCCAGCAGCCAAGAAGAAGACGGGTGGAACCAAGAGACCCAGTACTTC,CASSQEEDGWNQETQYF
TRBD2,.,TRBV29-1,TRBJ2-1,TGCAGCGTTGAAGTGTCTAGCGGGAATGAGCAGTTCTTC,CSVEVSSGNEQFF
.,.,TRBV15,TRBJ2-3,TGTGCCACCAGCATAAGGGGAGCGGGCCTCACAGATACGCAGTATTTT,CATSIRGAGLTDTQYF
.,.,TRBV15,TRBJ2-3,TGTGCCACCAGCAGGGAGGGACAGCCTAGCACAGATACGCAGTATTTT,CATSREGQPSTDTQYF
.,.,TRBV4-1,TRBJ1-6,TGCGCCAGCAGCCAAGAAAAAGTTGGGCGGACAAATTCACCCCTCCACTTT,CASSQEKVGRTNSPLHF
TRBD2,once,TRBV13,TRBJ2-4,TGTGCCAGCAGCTTATCCAGCGGACTAGCTGTGAACATTCAGTACTTC,CASSLSSGLAVNIQYF
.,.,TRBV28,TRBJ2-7,TGTGCCAGCAGTTTTGTCTCGGGTTTAGGATTTAGTTACGAGCAGTACTTC,CASSFVSGLGFSYEQYF
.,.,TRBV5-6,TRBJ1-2,TGTGCCAGCAGCTTGGTCGGGGGAAACTATGGCTACACCTTC,CASSLVGGNYGYTF
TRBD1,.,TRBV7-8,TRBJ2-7,TGTGCCAGCAGCTTAGCGAGGGGACAGGGTTTATCCTACGAGCAGTACTTC,CASSLARGQGLSYEQYF
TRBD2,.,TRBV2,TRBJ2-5,TGTGCCAGCATCCGACTAGCGGGACAAGAGACCCAGTACTTC,CASIRLAGQETQYF